Reported below is one T cell receptor beta chain. This specimen comes from a study of T cell clones after liver transplantation. Study details: TCRbeta sequencing after a pre-transplant mixed lymphocyte reaction identified graft-donor-reactive clones, later tracked in post-transplant blood.

The data were produced by immunoSEQ multiplex PCR, yet TCRdb's version contains in-frame clones alone and is incomplete. The repertoire includes 95,000 to 110,000 clones, approximately 79% of them detected once, and less than 3% sits in the top ten. CD3+CD4+ and CD3+CD8+ cells were FACS-sorted from thawed unstimulated PBMCs. This clonotype was obtained from a human patient who received a liver transplant. Certain T cells may be donor cells from the graft. The starting material was CD4+ T cells from blood, obtained around 50 months after liver transplant.

The CDR3 DNA is TGTGCCAGCGTTTACTCTCCGGGACCGATTAACAATGAGCAGTTCTTC. It is translated as CASVYSPGPINNEQFF. The V and J genes are TRBV5-6 and TRBJ2-1; tentatively, D is TRBD1 or TRBD2 (5 bases each). V gave up 7 bases and J gave up 5 bases, with 22 bases separating them. CDR3 length: 16 amino acids. Germline-derived CDR1 and CDR2 are SGHDT and YYEEEE.